Presented here are 17 T cell receptor beta chains from one specimen sequenced in a study of blood T cell repertoires in COVID-19. Assay used: immunoSEQ multiplex PCR; TCRdb lists only in-frame clones, some missing. The sample shows 380,000 or so clones, around nine tenths of them seen only once. The sequenced material came from PBMCs or T cells enriched from blood (not recorded which). The receptors shown here come from a woman in her thirties with acute COVID-19.

The chain employs TRBV9 and TRBJ2-1; 11 bases agree with TRBD2. CDR1 and CDR2 (germline): SGDLS, YYNGEE. V lost 0 bases to trimming and J lost 8 bases; unmatched junction nucleotides: 7. The CDR3 spans 16 residues. For the CDR3, the DNA is TGTGCCAGCAGCGTAGGACTAGCGGGGAGCAAACATGAGCAGTTCTTC. This gives the protein CASSVGLAGSKHEQFF.

The V gene is TRBV3-1 (or the pseudogene TRBV3-2), the J gene TRBJ1-2; 8 nucleotides match TRBD1. Germline V gene sequence: CDR1 LGHDT, CDR2 YNNKEL (reference sequence). The ends lost 4 bases at V and 4 bases at J; junction bases unmatched: 5. CDR3 size: 14 residues. The CDR3 DNA reads as TGTGCCAGCAGCCGCCGGGACAGGTCCTATGGCTACACCTTC. This translates into CASSRRDRSYGYTF.

V usage is TRBV19 and J usage is TRBJ1-3; D unclear. The V end was cut by 5 bases, the J end by 2 bases, with 10 bases between. Germline CDR1 and CDR2: LNHDA and SQIVND (reference sequence). The CDR3 consists of 14 residues. The CDR3 nucleotides are TGTGCCAGTAGTCCAAGCGGGACTGGAAACACCATATATTTT. Its protein is CASSPSGTGNTIYF.

This rearrangement joins TRBV12-3 or TRBV12-4 to TRBJ1-3, with D possibly matching TRBD1 (5 bases). The CDR3 is 12 amino acids. V was clipped by 5 bases and J by 9 bases, with 11 bases between them. CDR3 DNA: TGTGCCAGCAGTAACGGGGGAGGCACCATATATTTT. Amino acids: CASSNGGGTIYF.

This clone was recorded at least ten times. J is TRBJ1-1 and V is TRBV6-5; the match to TRBD1 covers 8 bases. Germline CDR1 MNHEY, CDR2 SVGAGI. Unmatched junction bases numbered 8, after V lost 6 bases and J lost 5 bases. CDR3 length: 14 amino acids. CDR3 nucleotide sequence: TGTGCCAGCAGGATGGACAGGGTGGTAACTGAAGCTTTCTTT. Encoded protein: CASRMDRVVTEAFF.

The chain uses TRBV5-4 and TRBJ2-3, with no clear D. Deletions cut 2 bases from V and 8 bases from J, with 12 bases between. The germline CDR1 and CDR2 sequences are SGHNT and YYREEE (reference sequence). This CDR3 comprises 13 residues. CDR3 protein: CASSFQEMSTQYF. CDR3 coding DNA: TGTGCCAGCAGCTTTCAGGAAATGAGTACGCAGTATTTT.

The chain carries TRBV12-5 and TRBJ1-2, with TRBD1 as a possible D gene (6 bases). There are 15 residues in the CDR3. Germline lookup yields CDR1 LGHNT and CDR2 FRNRAP. The germline V and J ends were trimmed by 1 base and 3 bases, with 12 bases remaining between them. Here the CDR3 DNA reads TGTGCTAGTGGTTTGGACCCTACAGGGTACTATGGCTACACCTTC. Amino acids: CASGLDPTGYYGYTF.

As concerns this clone: This specimen includes other DNA sequences encoding the same CDR3. The chain joins TRBV30 to TRBJ1-1; weak D call: TRBD1 (6 bases). The CDR3 runs 12 residues. Trimming removed 0 bases from V and 4 bases from J, with 6 bases in between. CDR1 GTSNPN and CDR2 SVGIG come from the germline V gene (reference sequence). The DNA for the CDR3 is TGTGCCTGGAGTGTGACAGGCACTGAAGCTTTCTTT. Translating gives CAWSVTGTEAFF.

The CDR3 nucleotides are TGTGCCAGCAGCCGAGCCGGGGGTAGCGGGGGGCAAAACATTCAGTACTTC. Translation gives CASSRAGGSGGQNIQYF. V and J are TRBV3-1 (or the pseudogene TRBV3-2) and TRBJ2-4; the match to TRBD2 covers 10 bases. The length of the CDR3 is 17 residues. J gave up 5 bases and V 4 bases, and 11 bases lay outside the gene matches. Germline assignment: CDR1 LGHDT and CDR2 YNNKEL (reference sequence).

This clone showed up just once. This rearrangement joins TRBV5-6 to TRBJ1-5, with D tentatively TRBD1 (5 bases). V was clipped by 0 bases and J by 6 bases, with 19 bases between them. The CDR3 spans 17 residues. CDR1 SGHDT and CDR2 YYEEEE come from the germline V gene. The CDR3 DNA reads as TGTGCCAGCAGCTTGGGATCGGGAGGGGCCCTGAGTCAGCCCCAGCATTTT. Protein sequence: CASSLGSGGALSQPQHF.

This chain uses TRBV5-5 with TRBJ1-6, with D perhaps TRBD1 (6 bases). The ends were cut back, 4 bases at V and 0 bases at J, with 17 bases in the middle. Germline V gene data show CDR1 as SGHKS and CDR2 as YYEKEE (reference sequence). CDR3 length: 18 amino acids. The DNA for the CDR3 is TGTGCCAGCAGCCCAGAGGACAGACCGAGCTCCTATAATTCACCCCTCCACTTT. Its translation: CASSPEDRPSSYNSPLHF. Full variable domain (rest looked up from reference TRBV5-5 and TRBJ1-6): DAGVTQSPTHLIKTRGQQVTLRCSPISGHKSVSWYQQVLGQGPQFIFQYYEKEERGRGNFPDRFSARQFPNYSSELNVNALLLGDSALYLCASSPEDRPSSYNSPLHFGNGTRLTVT.

V gene TRBV5-1 combines with J gene TRBJ2-5; D not resolved. The V gene lost 1 base and the J gene lost 5 bases, with 21 bases spanning the gap. The germline V gene has CDR1 SGHRS and CDR2 YFSETQ. There are 17 residues in the CDR3. CDR3 DNA: TGCGCCAGCAGCTTGAGGCCATCAGTAGAAGCGCCCGAGACCCAGTACTTC. Encoded protein: CASSLRPSVEAPETQYF.

The chain couples TRBV4-3 to TRBJ1-4, with D possibly TRBD1 on 5 matching bases. CDR3 length equals 14 residues. Per the germline V gene, CDR1 is LGHNA and CDR2 is YSLEER. V was clipped by 4 bases and J by 8 bases, with 14 bases between them. The DNA of the CDR3 is TGCGCCAGCAGCCGAACCGAGTGGGGCGAAAAACTGTTTTTT. Translating gives CASSRTEWGEKLFF.

The chain combines TRBV19 with TRBJ1-1; weak D call: TRBD1 (6 bases). CDR3 length: 12 residues. V was trimmed by 5 bases and J by 10 bases, leaving 14 bases between them. Germline values: CDR1 LNHDA, CDR2 SQIVND (reference sequence). The CDR3 region has the DNA TGTGCCAGTAGTGGACAGTCCTGGGGAGCTTTCTTT. Amino acid sequence: CASSGQSWGAFF.

The rearrangement links TRBV5-6 to TRBJ1-1; TRBD1 agrees at 7 bases. Germline V gene lookup returns CDR1 SGHDT and CDR2 YYEEEE. The CDR3 spans 15 residues. J lost 0 bases, V lost 4 bases, and 6 bases had no gene match. CDR3 coding DNA: TGTGCCAGCAGCGGACGACAGGGTGTGAACACTGAAGCTTTCTTT. The encoded protein is CASSGRQGVNTEAFF.

The V and J genes are TRBV7-3 and TRBJ2-3; 10 bases map to TRBD2. In germline, CDR1 is SGHTA, CDR2 FQGTGA. V gave up 2 bases and J gave up 7 bases; unmatched junction bases: 6. The CDR3 consists of 15 residues. The CDR3, as DNA: TGTGCCAGCAGCTTAGCAGCGGGGGGGCTAAATACGCAGTATTTT. Its protein is CASSLAAGGLNTQYF.

The rearrangement joins TRBV11-2 to TRBJ2-3; tentative D call: TRBD2 (6 bases). Germline V gene sequence: CDR1 SGHAT, CDR2 FQNNGV. Trimming pared 3 bases from V and 0 bases from J, leaving 16 bases between. The CDR3 spans 17 residues. This CDR3 reads CASSFPTRDFSTDTQYF. CDR3 coding DNA: TGTGCCAGCAGCTTCCCGACGAGGGACTTTAGCACAGATACGCAGTATTTT.